This T cell receptor beta chain came from a study of cytomegalovirus exposure and HLA in healthy donors. Overall study context: Across 350 to 400 genotyped donors, around 82% landed in the Caucasian-associated ancestry cluster. General study findings and limits: Reported performance of the classifier showed diagnosis of cytomegalovirus status with high specificity and sensitivity. A later analysis linked a missense variant in DCLRE1C to the trimming of TCR beta V and J genes. In vitro testing confirmed a few CMV-associated chains as specific for CMV antigens.

This clone was observed a handful of times. Its antigen is currently unknown. The CDR3 totals 12 residues. Germline CDR1 is GTSNPN and CDR2 is SVGIG (reference sequence). The germline V and J ends were trimmed by 3 bases and 5 bases, with 11 bases remaining between them. PCR amplification relied on 60 Vbeta primers (plus 13 Jbeta primers). Sequenced by immunoSEQ multiplex PCR; TCRdb stores in-frame clones only, minus some. In the table there are under 250,000 clones, about 85% of which are singletons. Material: PBMCs. V is TRBV30 and J is TRBJ2-7; no clear D. The clonotype comes from a human donor in good health. The CDR3 spells CAWSIRRDEQYF. The CDR3 DNA reads TGTGCCTGGAGCATACGACGGGACGAGCAGTACTTC.